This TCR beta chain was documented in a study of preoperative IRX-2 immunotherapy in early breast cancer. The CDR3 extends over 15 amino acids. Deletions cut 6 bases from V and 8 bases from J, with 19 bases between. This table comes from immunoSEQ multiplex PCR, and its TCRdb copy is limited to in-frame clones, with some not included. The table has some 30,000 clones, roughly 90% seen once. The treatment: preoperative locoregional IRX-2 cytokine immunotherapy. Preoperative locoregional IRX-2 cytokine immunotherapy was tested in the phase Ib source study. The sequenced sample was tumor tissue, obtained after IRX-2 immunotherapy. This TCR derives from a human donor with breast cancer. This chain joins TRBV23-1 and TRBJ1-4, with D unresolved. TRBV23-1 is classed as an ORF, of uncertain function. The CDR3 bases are TGCGCCAGCAGCCAAGATCTGAGGTTCTGGGAAAAACTGTTTTTT. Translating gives CASSQDLRFWEKLFF.